The 32 T cell receptor beta chains below were found in one sample sequenced in a study of blood T cells in healthy people across ages. A sample-barcoded 5' primer and a J-beta primer mix were used in a second PCR of roughly 7 to 11 cycles. TCRdb fed the 5' RACE reads into MiXCR, producing one record per CDR3 protein. The table shows approximately 2,000,000 distinct CDR3 sequences, with about two fifths occurring only once. Material: blood. These receptor sequences come from a human donor in good health.

A remark on this clonotype: One junction end disagrees with the germline gene, perhaps due to a read error. The rearrangement joins TRBV25-1 to TRBJ1-4; 7 bases fit TRBD1. Per germline, CDR1 MGHDK and CDR2 SYGVNS. This CDR3 spans 14 amino acids. The DNA for the CDR3 is TGTGCCAGCAGGGGGACAGCCGGAAATGAAAAACGGTTTTTT. Translated: CASRGTAGNEKRFF. The whole variable domain, filled in from reference TRBV25-1 and TRBJ1-4, reads EADIYQTPRYLVIGTGKKITLECSQTMGHDKMYWYQQDPGMELHLIHYSYGVNSTEKGDLSSESTVSRIRTEHFPLTLESARPSHTSQYLCASRGTAGNEKRFFGSGTQLSVL.

On this clonotype itself: The junction does not match germline at one end; this may be a read error. The V gene is TRBV9, the J gene TRBJ2-5; the D is unclear. The CDR3 sequence is 14 residues long. From germline, CDR1 is SGDLS and CDR2 YYNGEE. The DNA for the CDR3 is TGTGCCAACAGCTCAAACACGAACCAAGAGACCCAGTACTTC. It translates to CANSSNTNQETQYF.

This sequence joins TRBV20-1 and TRBJ1-1, with TRBD1 as a possible D gene (5 bases). Trimming took 3 bases from V and 1 from J, leaving 18 bases between them. The CDR3 covers 16 residues. Germline CDR1 is DFQATT and CDR2 is SNEGSKA (reference sequence). The CDR3 loop is CSASPGTIITNTEAFF. CDR3 coding DNA: TGCAGTGCTAGTCCGGGGACGATAATTACGAACACTGAAGCTTTCTTT.

This clonotype appeared a few times. The CDR3 region is CASSLTLHTEAFF. The CDR3 DNA reads as TGTGCCAGCAGCTTAACCCTCCACACTGAAGCTTTCTTT. This chain connects TRBV6-2 or TRBV6-3 to TRBJ1-1; D call uncertain. V was shortened by 6 bases and J by 3 bases, with 11 bases between the two germline ends. The CDR3 totals 13 residues. Germline CDR1 and CDR2: MNHEY and SVGEGT.

This clonotype was found a few times. The V gene is TRBV7-2, the J gene TRBJ2-1; 10 positions agree with TRBD1. V lost 4 bases, J lost 6 bases, and 9 bases stayed unmatched. The CDR3 has 16 amino acids. Germline loops: CDR1 SGHTA, CDR2 FQGNSA. CDR3 nucleotide sequence: TGTGCCAGCAGCTCTGCCGGGACAGGGGCTAGCAATGAGCAGTTCTTC. It is translated as CASSSAGTGASNEQFF.

This clonotype was picked up a small number of times. The V call is TRBV5-4, the J call TRBJ1-2; unclear D gene. Germline CDR1 SGHNT, CDR2 YYREEE (reference sequence). The CDR3 length is 15 residues. The V and J ends lost 2 bases and 6 bases respectively, with 17 bases between them. The CDR3 DNA reads TGTGCCAGCAGCTTAACTTCTCCCCGCCGGAATGGCTACACCTTC. Its translation is CASSLTSPRRNGYTF.

The gene calls are TRBV6-1 and TRBJ2-1; no reliable D call. The CDR3 consists of 14 residues. The germline CDR1 and CDR2 sequences are MNHNS and SASEGT. V gave up 7 bases and J gave up 0 bases, with 10 bases separating them. CDR3 DNA sequence: TGTGCCAGCACCCGCATTAGCTCCTACAATGAGCAGTTCTTC. Translated: CASTRISSYNEQFF.

The chain is built from TRBV29-1 and TRBJ2-3; D ambiguous. From germline, CDR1 is SQVTM and CDR2 ANQGSEA. CDR3 size: 13 residues. V gave up 7 bases and J gave up 0 bases, with 11 bases separating them. CDR3 residues: CSALTHSTDTQYF. In DNA, the CDR3 is TGCAGCGCCCTAACTCACAGCACAGATACGCAGTATTTT.

V is TRBV12-3 or TRBV12-4 and J is TRBJ1-2, with 8 nucleotides matching TRBD1. This CDR3 is built from 14 residues. Trimming removed 7 bases from V and 2 bases from J; junction bases left unmatched: 6. CDR3 amino acids: CASKNQGANYGYTF. The CDR3 coding sequence is TGTGCCAGCAAAAATCAGGGGGCAAACTATGGCTACACCTTC.

This clonotype was seen a handful of times. V is TRBV5-5 and J is TRBJ1-5; D gene unclear. This CDR3 is 15 amino acids long. Trimming stripped 4 bases from V and 0 bases from J, with 11 bases between. Germline V gene data show CDR1 as SGHKS and CDR2 as YYEKEE (reference sequence). The CDR3 DNA follows: TGTGCCAGCAGCCACGAATGGGCTAGCAATCAGCCCCAGCATTTT. This translates into CASSHEWASNQPQHF.

This clonotype has only a few counts. CDR3 in amino acids: CASSEIRVRGYTF. Written as DNA, the CDR3 is TGTGCCAGCAGCGAGATCCGCGTGAGGGGCTACACCTTC. This rearrangement joins TRBV7-8 to TRBJ1-2; D unclear. The CDR3 covers 13 residues. The germline V gene encodes CDR1 SGHVS and CDR2 FQNEAQ. V gave up 5 bases and J gave up 8 bases, with 15 bases separating them.

The chain joins TRBV7-9 to TRBJ1-4; D gene uncertain. Germline V gene data show CDR1 as SEHNR and CDR2 as FQNEAQ (reference sequence). The CDR3 sequence is 12 residues long. V was trimmed by 0 bases and J by 10 bases, leaving 6 bases between them. The CDR3 is CASSLASSKLFF. CDR3 DNA sequence: TGTGCCAGCAGCTTAGCGTCTTCAAAACTGTTTTTT.

The CDR3 loop is CASSQEVGTASQYF. The CDR3 DNA follows: TGTGCCAGCAGCCAAGAAGTCGGGACGGCCTCTCAGTACTTC. The rearrangement uses TRBV3-1 and TRBJ2-5; perhaps D is TRBD1 or TRBD2 (5 bases each). Between the trimmed V and J ends, which lost 0 bases and 11 bases, there was a span of 16 bases. Per germline, CDR1 LGHDT and CDR2 YNNKEL (reference sequence). This CDR3 comprises 14 residues.

The V call is TRBV9, the J call TRBJ2-7; possibly TRBD1 or TRBD2 for D (7 bases each). The DNA end favors TRBJ2-5, so the J call may be wrong. This CDR3 has 16 amino acids. The germline gives CDR1 SGDLS, CDR2 YYNGEE. This CDR3 reads CASSPSGGGSGETQYF. The CDR3 DNA reads TGTGCCAGCAGCCCCTCAGGGGGGGGGAGTGGGGAGACCCAGTACTTC.

The genes are TRBV11-3 and TRBJ1-1, with TRBD1 matching over 8 bases. J lost 2 bases, V lost 0 bases, and 8 bases had no gene match. Germline V CDR1 and CDR2: SGHNT, YENEEA. The CDR3 has 17 residues. CDR3 amino acids: CASSLDRGGQENTEAFF. CDR3 DNA sequence: TGTGCCAGCAGCTTAGATCGGGGGGGACAGGAAAACACTGAAGCTTTCTTT.

The chain links TRBV28 to TRBJ1-2; the D is unclear. V lost 8 bases, J lost 5 bases, and 12 bases lay in between. The CDR3 sequence is 12 residues long. Germline V gene data show CDR1 as MDHEN and CDR2 as SYDVKM. The CDR3 is CASADLSYGYTF. The CDR3 DNA is TGTGCCAGCGCCGACCTCAGTTATGGCTACACCTTC.

This clonotype was counted a few times. V is TRBV4-2 and J is TRBJ2-7; 12 positions match TRBD2. V shed 4 bases, J shed 2 bases, and the junction held 6 bases outside the gene matches. CDR3 length equals 16 residues. The germline CDR1 and CDR2 sequences are LGHNA and YNFKEQ. The CDR3 sequence: CASSLTSGGSTYEQYF. The CDR3 nucleotides are TGTGCCAGCAGCCTAACTAGCGGGGGGTCGACCTACGAGCAGTACTTC.

The chain employs TRBV20-1 and TRBJ2-1, with TRBD2 as a possible D gene (5 bases). The CDR3 runs 16 residues. The germline V and J ends were trimmed by 1 base and 3 bases, with 16 bases remaining between them. Germline V CDR1 and CDR2: DFQATT, SNEGSKA (reference sequence). This CDR3 reads CSARGASERFYNEQFF. Here the CDR3 DNA reads TGCAGTGCTAGAGGGGCCTCGGAGCGGTTCTACAATGAGCAGTTCTTC.

J is TRBJ1-1 and V is TRBV21-1; TRBD1 is the table's D call, not checked against the DNA. TRBV21-1 is termed a pseudogene. CDR3 length equals 15 residues. This chain's CDR3 is CASALGRRGRTEAFF. CDR3 sequence (DNA): TGTGCCAGCGCCCTCGGGCGGAGGGGGCGAACTGAAGCTTTCTTT.

In this sample, this clonotype turned up a few times. J is TRBJ1-4 and V is TRBV12-3 or TRBV12-4, with D unresolved. Trimming shortened V by 3 bases and J by 8 bases, and 13 bases separated the two germline ends. The CDR3 length is 14 residues. The CDR3 reads CASSFYGSREKLFF. CDR3 DNA sequence: TGTGCCAGCAGTTTTTACGGCTCTAGGGAAAAACTGTTTTTT.

This clonotype was seen only a few times. The genes are TRBV20-1 and TRBJ1-1; TRBD1 is a possible D gene (5 bases). The CDR3 runs 13 residues. Germline V gene data show CDR1 as DFQATT and CDR2 as SNEGSKA (reference sequence). V was pared by 3 bases and J by 1 base, with 9 bases between. In DNA, the CDR3 is TGCAGTGCTAGGATACAGGCGAACACTGAAGCTTTCTTT. Translation: CSARIQANTEAFF.

A note on this clonotype: The junction differs from germline at one of its ends, possibly a read error. The chain links TRBV7-9 to TRBJ1-1; 8 bases fit TRBD1. CDR3 length: 15 residues. CDR1 and CDR2 (germline): SEHNR, FQNEAQ (reference sequence). The CDR3 spells CAGSPTGTGNTEAFF. For the CDR3, the DNA is TGTGCCGGCAGCCCGACTGGGACAGGGAACACTGAAGCTTTCTTT.

This clonotype has ten or more counts. The chain joins TRBV6-5 to TRBJ2-7; D may be TRBD2 (5 bases). Germline V gives CDR1 MNHEY, CDR2 SVGAGI. The CDR3 runs to 11 residues. V was pared by 8 bases and J by 4 bases, with 9 bases between. The CDR3 is CASRTGYEQYF. The CDR3, as DNA: TGTGCCAGCCGTACGGGATACGAGCAGTACTTC.

V is TRBV7-2 and J is TRBJ2-7, with D possibly matching TRBD2 (5 bases). This CDR3 is 15 amino acids long. V dropped 5 bases and J dropped 2 bases, with 16 bases sitting between them. Germline CDR1 SGHTA, CDR2 FQGNSA. The DNA of the CDR3 is TGTGCCAGCAGCCCGGGGAGAGACGGAGCCTACGAGCAGTACTTC. Its protein is CASSPGRDGAYEQYF. Based on the CDR3 plus reference TRBV7-2 and TRBJ2-7, the full variable domain is GAGVSQSPSNKVTEKGKDVELRCDPISGHTALYWYRQSLGQGLEFLIYFQGNSAPDKSGLPSDRFSAERTGGSVSTLTIQRTQQEDSAVYLCASSPGRDGAYEQYFGPGTRLTVT.

This clonotype was seen a handful of times. The chain uses TRBV7-3 and TRBJ2-4, with D possibly being TRBD1 (5 bases). The CDR3 has 15 amino acids. Germline loops: CDR1 SGHTA, CDR2 FQGTGA. V was pared by 2 bases and J by 2 bases, with 10 bases between. The CDR3 coding sequence is TGTGCCAGCAGCTTAGGACGGACAACCAAAAACATTCAGTACTTC. Residues: CASSLGRTTKNIQYF.

V and J are TRBV13 and TRBJ2-4, with 8 bases identical to TRBD1. Matching the DNA end better, TRBJ2-7 makes the J call doubtful. Germline CDR1 PRHDT, CDR2 FYEKMQ (reference sequence). The CDR3 is 15 residues long. CDR3 nucleotide sequence: TGTGCCAGCAGCTTAAAGTGGACAGGGCGTAACGAGCAGTACTTC. Encoded protein: CASSLKWTGRNEQYF.

The chain links TRBV28 to TRBJ2-5, with TRBD1 matching over 7 bases. CDR1 and CDR2 from the germline V gene are MDHEN and SYDVKM. The length of the CDR3 is 12 residues. The V segment lost 8 bases and the J segment 4 bases; nucleotides outside the gene matches: 4. CDR3 sequence reads: CASYSGGETQYF. CDR3 sequence (DNA): TGTGCCAGCTACTCAGGGGGAGAGACCCAGTACTTC.

J is TRBJ1-5 and V is TRBV20-1; D unclear. The CDR3 contains 15 residues. Germline CDR1 is DFQATT and CDR2 is SNEGSKA (reference sequence). V was clipped by 4 bases and J by 2 bases, with 15 bases between them. The CDR3 reads CSATYENLGNQPQHF. In DNA form, the CDR3 reads TGCAGTGCTACTTACGAAAATTTAGGCAATCAGCCCCAGCATTTT.

This clonotype was detected a few times. This chain uses TRBV4-1 with TRBJ2-7; weak D call: TRBD2 (6 bases). Germline lookup yields CDR1 MGHRA and CDR2 YSYEKL. Trimming pared 4 bases from V and 7 bases from J, leaving 14 bases between. The length of the CDR3 is 13 residues. This chain's CDR3 is CASSPGVEGEQYF. CDR3 coding DNA: TGCGCCAGCAGCCCCGGGGTGGAGGGTGAGCAGTACTTC.

CDR3 DNA: TGTGCCAGCTCAAGTCCTCGAACCGACTACGAGCAGTACTTC. As protein: CASSSPRTDYEQYF. J is TRBJ2-7 and V is TRBV18; no clear D. Germline lookup yields CDR1 KGHSH and CDR2 LQKENI. V lost 5 bases and J lost 3, with 14 bases in between. The CDR3 is 14 amino acids.

The chain links TRBV7-2 to TRBJ2-7; D is unresolved. The J call may be faulty, since TRBJ2-5 better matches the DNA end. The CDR3 contains 14 residues. CDR1 SGHTA and CDR2 FQGNSA come from the germline V gene. CDR3 residues: CASSLLGKEETQYF. DNA for the CDR3: TGTGCCAGCAGCTTATTGGGGAAAGAGGAGACCCAGTACTTC.

This clonotype was found many times. The chain uses TRBV4-1 and TRBJ1-1; D is undetermined. CDR3 size: 16 residues. The germline gives CDR1 MGHRA, CDR2 YSYEKL. Trimming removed 2 bases from V and 1 base from J, with 14 bases in between. The CDR3 DNA sequence: TGCGCCAGCAGCCAAAATACTGGTACGGCGAACACTGAAGCTTTCTTT. It codes for CASSQNTGTANTEAFF.